Shown below are 25 T cell receptor beta chains from a single sample sequenced in a study of T cells in Graves' hyperthyroidism and ophthalmopathy. Using RNA transcripts as the source, TCR beta CDR3 regions were amplified. HTBI primers drove first-round RT-PCR of the TCR CDR3. Via MiXCR, TCRdb re-called the multiplex PCR reads, giving one row per CDR3 protein. The sample has about 260,000 distinct CDR3 sequences, about 20% seen once. What was sequenced was blood. These receptors originate from a man under 40 with Graves' ophthalmopathy.

This clonotype occurred many times. The chain carries TRBV3-1 and TRBJ2-1, with 7 bases identical to TRBD2. The V gene end was trimmed by 6 bases and the J gene end by 0 bases; junction bases not matched to a gene: 5. CDR3 length equals 15 residues. Germline V CDR1 and CDR2: LGHDT, YNNKEL (reference sequence). Here the CDR3 DNA reads TGTGCCAGCAGACCTCGCGGGAGCTCCTACAATGAGCAGTTCTTC. Translated: CASRPRGSSYNEQFF.

This clonotype has a handful of counts. This sequence joins TRBV9 and TRBJ1-2; 11 nucleotides agree with TRBD1. The CDR3 length is 15 residues. The germline V gene encodes CDR1 SGDLS and CDR2 YYNGEE. V lost 1 base to trimming and J lost 3 bases; unmatched junction nucleotides: 2. This CDR3 is CASSVRTGGDYGYTF. The DNA of the CDR3 is TGTGCCAGCAGCGTACGGACAGGGGGCGACTATGGCTACACCTTC.

Many counts were recorded for this clonotype. The chain is built from TRBV2 and TRBJ2-7, with 7 bases that match TRBD2. Germline trimming cut 6 bases from V and 2 bases from J; bases unmatched to any gene: 4. This CDR3 has 13 amino acids. Germline V gene data show CDR1 as SNHLY and CDR2 as FYNNEI. The CDR3 sequence: CASRWGRAYEQYF. The CDR3 nucleotides are TGTGCCAGCAGATGGGGGAGGGCCTACGAGCAGTACTTC.

This clonotype has a handful of counts. The chain carries TRBV20-1 and TRBJ2-6, with no clear D. This CDR3 spans 13 amino acids. Germline CDR1 reads DFQATT; CDR2 reads SNEGSKA (reference sequence). V dropped 6 bases and J dropped 0 bases, with 6 bases sitting between them. In DNA, the CDR3 is TGCAGTGCGCCGTTCTCTGGGGCCAACGTCCTGACTTTC. Residues: CSAPFSGANVLTF.

With respect to this clonotype: A clone one base away is much larger, so this may be a read error. V is TRBV18 and J is TRBJ1-5; 8 bases are a match to TRBD1. Germline V gene lookup returns CDR1 KGHSH and CDR2 LQKENI. CDR3 size: 15 residues. The CDR3 loop reads CASPPGTGNWQPQHF. The CDR3 DNA is TGTGCCAGCCCACCCGGGACAGGTAATTGGCAGCCCCAGCATTTT. Filled out from reference TRBV18 and TRBJ1-5, the complete variable domain reads NAGVMQNPRHLVRRRGQEARLRCSPMKGHSHVYWYRQLPEEGLKFMVYLQKENIIDESGMPKERFSAEFPKEGPSILRIQQVVRGDSAAYFCASPPGTGNWQPQHFGDGTRLSIL.

The table lists this clonotype with a few counts. In DNA, the CDR3 is TGTGCCAGCAGCTTAACGGTAAACGTACCAGACAATGAGCAGTTCTTC. It specifies CASSLTVNVPDNEQFF. The rearrangement uses TRBV7-3 and TRBJ2-1; D call uncertain. Trimming took 0 bases from V and 5 from J, leaving 14 bases between them. Germline V gene data show CDR1 as SGHTA and CDR2 as FQGTGA. The CDR3 covers 16 residues.

In its sample, this clonotype was seen many times. The rearrangement joins TRBV6-1 to TRBJ2-1, with D perhaps given as TRBD1 or TRBD2 (5 bases each). Germline CDR1 is MNHNS and CDR2 is SASEGT. V dropped 6 bases and J dropped 0 bases, with 15 bases sitting between them. CDR3 size: 16 residues. The CDR3 DNA reads TGTGCCAGCAGGGGGACCTTTTCCGACTCCTACAATGAGCAGTTCTTC. Translation: CASRGTFSDSYNEQFF.

This clonotype was seen a handful of times. The chain combines TRBV29-1 with TRBJ1-2, with D possibly matching TRBD1 (6 bases). Per the germline V gene, CDR1 is SQVTM and CDR2 is ANQGSEA. The CDR3 length is 12 residues. With 0 bases removed from V and 7 bases from J, the gap between germline ends came to 9 bases. The DNA of the CDR3 is TGCAGCGTTGAAGATCAAGGGGGTGGCTACACCTTC. It codes for CSVEDQGGGYTF.

This rearrangement joins TRBV19 to TRBJ2-3, with D perhaps TRBD2 (6 bases). The CDR3 has 16 residues. V gave up 0 bases and J gave up 4 bases, with 14 bases separating them. Germline V lookup: CDR1 LNHDA, CDR2 SQIVND (reference sequence). CDR3 residues: CASSIDGTTGADTQYF. CDR3 coding DNA: TGTGCCAGTAGTATAGACGGAACAACGGGGGCAGATACGCAGTATTTT.

This clonotype has just a few counts. This chain's CDR3 is CASSPYREDIPEAFF. CDR3 in DNA: TGTGCCAGTAGTCCCTACAGGGAGGACATACCTGAAGCTTTCTTT. The chain links TRBV19 to TRBJ1-1; D may be TRBD1 (6 bases). The CDR3 consists of 15 residues. The germline CDR1 and CDR2 sequences are LNHDA and SQIVND (reference sequence). The V and J ends lost 5 bases and 6 bases respectively, with 19 bases between them.

There are a few counts of this clonotype. The V and J genes are TRBV6-5 and TRBJ2-5; possible D gene TRBD2, 6 bases. The CDR3 covers 14 residues. CDR1 is MNHEY, CDR2 SVGAGI, per germline. Trimming pared 2 bases from V and 7 bases from J, leaving 14 bases between. CDR3 loop: CASSYGGEVGTQYF. The CDR3 nucleotides are TGTGCCAGCAGTTACGGAGGGGAAGTCGGGACCCAGTACTTC.

V gene TRBV9 combines with J gene TRBJ1-3; possible D gene TRBD1, 5 bases. V lost 2 bases, J lost 4 bases, and 7 bases lay in between. The CDR3 has 13 residues. CDR1 is SGDLS and CDR2 is YYNGEE in the germline V gene. The DNA of the CDR3 is TGTGCCAGCAGCGTCCAGGGCGGAAACACCATATATTTT. Translation: CASSVQGGNTIYF.

This clonotype was counted at least ten times. CDR3 sequence: CAWRRQGGTEAFF. The CDR3 DNA reads TGTGCCTGGAGGAGGCAGGGTGGCACTGAAGCTTTCTTT. The V call is TRBV30, the J call TRBJ1-1; TRBD1 is a possible D gene (5 bases). Looked up from germline, CDR1 is GTSNPN and CDR2 is SVGIG (reference sequence). The length of the CDR3 is 13 residues. The ends were cut back, 3 bases at V and 4 bases at J, with 12 bases in the middle.

The V and J genes are TRBV9 and TRBJ2-7; 8 bases are a match to TRBD1. Trimming took 3 bases from V and 3 from J; bases not matched to a gene: 8. The CDR3 consists of 15 residues. In germline, CDR1 is SGDLS, CDR2 YYNGEE. The CDR3 DNA follows: TGTGCCAGCAGCGCGTCGACAGGGGTCCACTACGAGCAGTACTTC. It encodes CASSASTGVHYEQYF.

This clonotype has more than one count but fewer than ten. The J gene is TRBJ1-5, the V gene TRBV28; D not certain. V was clipped by 11 bases and J by 7 bases, with 18 bases between them. Looked up from germline, CDR1 is MDHEN and CDR2 is SYDVKM. The CDR3 length is 13 residues. CDR3 sequence (DNA): TGTGCCTCCCCACCCCCGGCGGGGCAGCCCCAGCATTTT. Translated: CASPPPAGQPQHF.

The V and J genes are TRBV24-1 and TRBJ2-7; a possible D gene is TRBD1 (5 bases). The CDR3 is 18 residues long. Germline V lookup: CDR1 KGHDR, CDR2 SFDVKD. The V end lost 0 bases, the J end lost 0 bases, and 17 bases lay between the germline ends. CDR3 sequence: CATSDLRLWAGLSYEQYF. CDR3 nucleotides: TGTGCCACCAGTGATTTGAGATTGTGGGCAGGGCTCTCCTACGAGCAGTACTTC.

The chain has TRBV7-2 and TRBJ1-2, with 7 bases lining up with TRBD1. V was clipped by 5 bases and J by 6 bases; unmatched bases: 6. The CDR3 totals 13 residues. Germline CDR1 reads SGHTA; CDR2 reads FQGNSA. In nucleotides, the CDR3 is TGTGCCAGCAGCGACAGGGTGTTCCATGGCTACACCTTC. Protein product: CASSDRVFHGYTF.

This clonotype was detected only a few times. The J gene is TRBJ2-7, the V gene TRBV7-9; D remains ambiguous. Germline CDR1 reads SEHNR; CDR2 reads FQNEAQ (reference sequence). CDR3 length: 15 residues. The germline V and J ends were trimmed by 5 bases and 2 bases, with 16 bases remaining between them. The CDR3 coding sequence is TGTGCCAGCAGCCCCGCCGCCAAAACCACCTACGAGCAGTACTTC. Amino acids: CASSPAAKTTYEQYF.

This clonotype came up a few times. This chain joins TRBV6-1 and TRBJ2-7; TRBD1 or TRBD2 may be the D gene (5 bases each). The germline CDR1 and CDR2 sequences are MNHNS and SASEGT. This CDR3 has 17 residues. Trimming took off 5 bases at V and 0 bases at J, with 20 bases between the two ends. The CDR3 DNA reads as TGTGCCAGCAGTCCCCCGGGGATAGGGACGCCCTCCTACGAGCAGTACTTC. Protein product: CASSPPGIGTPSYEQYF.

This sequence joins TRBV6-1 and TRBJ2-1, with unresolved D. The CDR3 length is 14 residues. The V end was cut by 4 bases, the J end by 6 bases, with 13 bases between. CDR1 and CDR2 (germline): MNHNS, SASEGT. CDR3 residues: CASSASFLGNEQFF. DNA of the CDR3: TGTGCCAGCAGTGCTTCTTTCCTAGGCAATGAGCAGTTCTTC.

This clonotype has at least ten counts. This chain links TRBV30 with TRBJ1-5; D gene uncertain. The CDR3 length is 14 residues. Germline CDR1 and CDR2: GTSNPN and SVGIG (reference sequence). V gave up 1 base and J gave up 5 bases, with 12 bases separating them. DNA for the CDR3: TGTGCCTGGAGTGCCCCCCGACGGCATCAGCCCCAGCATTTT. As protein: CAWSAPRRHQPQHF.

For this clonotype: A much larger clone is a single base away; this may be a read error. This chain connects TRBV28 to TRBJ2-1, with 8 positions matching TRBD2. With the DNA end fitting TRBJ2-7 better, the J assignment may be wrong. The CDR3 consists of 13 residues. Germline V gene lookup returns CDR1 MDHEN and CDR2 SYDVKM. The CDR3 is CASSLRSGNEQYF. The CDR3 DNA reads as TGTGCCAGCAGTTTACGTAGCGGGAATGAGCAGTACTTC.

The DNA for the CDR3 is TGTGCCAGTAGTATAGGCGACAGTTCGCCCCTCCACTTT. Its translation: CASSIGDSSPLHF. The rearrangement joins TRBV19 to TRBJ1-6; tentative D call: TRBD1 (5 bases). The V and J ends lost 1 base and 13 bases respectively, with 11 bases between them. The CDR3 covers 13 residues. Germline V gene data show CDR1 as LNHDA and CDR2 as SQIVND (reference sequence).

This clonotype occurred many times. V gene TRBV2 combines with J gene TRBJ1-4, with D possibly being TRBD1 (6 bases). Trimming took 8 bases from V and 0 from J, leaving 16 bases between them. The CDR3 loop spans 16 amino acids. CDR1 and CDR2 from the germline V gene are SNHLY and FYNNEI. CDR3 DNA: TGTGCCAGCGCGTGGACAGCGGCTGCAACTAATGAAAAACTGTTTTTT. Residues: CASAWTAAATNEKLFF.

The chain joins TRBV7-9 to TRBJ2-3; 7 nucleotides align to TRBD1. Germline V gives CDR1 SEHNR, CDR2 FQNEAQ (reference sequence). The CDR3 runs 14 residues. Trimming removed 4 bases from V and 3 bases from J; junction bases left unmatched: 4. DNA for the CDR3: TGTGCCAGCAGCTATAGGGGGCCTACAGATACGCAGTATTTT. This codes for CASSYRGPTDTQYF.